This T cell receptor (beta chain) was recovered during a study of CD8 T cells in Susac syndrome. Study-wide results and caveats: The study acknowledged a relatively small number of individuals in its TCR sequencing and HLA analysis.

V lost 5 bases and J lost 4; bases outside the gene matches: 7. Germline CDR1 and CDR2: LNHNV and YYDKDF (reference sequence). CDR3 size: 15 residues. Roughly 0.45 to 1 ug RNA was reverse transcribed with random hexamers. By means of immunoSEQ multiplex PCR, TCR beta CDR3 spanning 54 Vbeta and 13 Jbeta underwent amplification. Using its own MiXCR run on the immunoSEQ multiplex PCR reads, TCRdb lists one record per CDR3 protein. The table records some 400,000 distinct CDR3 sequences, about 85% of them present only once. As for this clonotype: Its antigen is not identified.

TCR beta was sequenced from blood CD8+ and CD4+ T cells. Negative isolation yielded the CD8+ and CD4+ T cells, while FACS enriched the TEMRA cells. The rearrangement joins TRBV15 to TRBJ1-4, with TRBD1 matching 7 bases. The TCR sequence derives from a human donor with multiple sclerosis. The source material was CD8+ T cells from PBMCs. The CDR3 region is CATSGDRADNEKLFF. The CDR3 region has the DNA TGTGCCACCAGCGGCGACAGGGCCGATAATGAAAAACTGTTTTTT.